The 5 T cell receptor beta chains reported below all come from one sample, sequenced in a study of neurological immune-mediated disorders. TCRdb redid the calling of the 5' RACE reads with MiXCR, one entry per CDR3 protein. The sample consists of some 48,000 distinct CDR3 sequences, over 9% of them appearing once. Sequenced: PBMCs. Receptor source: a woman between 35 and 50 years old with HTLV-1-associated myelopathy (HAM/TSP).

This clonotype has a count of ten or more. This CDR3 is CASRQTPTYNSPLHF. The DNA of the CDR3 is TGTGCCAGCAGGCAGACCCCGACCTATAATTCACCCCTCCACTTT. The chain couples TRBV3-1 to TRBJ1-6; the D is unclear. V lost 6 bases and J lost 2, with 11 bases in between. The CDR3 contains 15 residues. The germline V gene encodes CDR1 LGHDT and CDR2 YNNKEL (reference sequence).

There are many counts of this clonotype. The V gene is TRBV29-1, the J gene TRBJ1-1; 8 bases are shared with TRBD1. The CDR3 is made up of 14 amino acids. V dropped 2 bases and J dropped 7; count of bases not matched to a gene: 9. From germline, CDR1 is SQVTM and CDR2 ANQGSEA. The CDR3 protein is CSVEPGQGVGEAFF. CDR3 nucleotides: TGCAGCGTTGAACCAGGACAGGGCGTCGGTGAAGCTTTCTTT.

The chain links TRBV18 to TRBJ2-1, with 9 bases fitting TRBD2. The CDR3 spans 16 residues. Germline V gives CDR1 KGHSH, CDR2 LQKENI. The V and J ends lost 3 bases and 6 bases, in that order; junction bases with no gene match: 9. The CDR3 DNA reads TGTGCCAGCTCACCCCAGACTAGCGGAATCACCAATGAGCAGTTCTTC. This codes for CASSPQTSGITNEQFF.

This clonotype has ten or more counts. The V gene is TRBV6-6, the J gene TRBJ1-1; no reliable D call. CDR3 length: 13 amino acids. Germline V gives CDR1 MNHNY, CDR2 SVGAGI (reference sequence). V gave up 4 bases and J gave up 3 bases, with 9 bases separating them. CDR3 region: CASSSKDYTEAFF. DNA for the CDR3: TGTGCCAGCAGTTCCAAGGATTACACTGAAGCTTTCTTT.

This clonotype was found many times. This rearrangement joins TRBV7-2 to TRBJ2-7; D is tentatively TRBD1 or TRBD2 (5 bases each). In germline, CDR1 is SGHTA, CDR2 FQGNSA. The V and J ends lost 3 bases and 3 bases respectively, with 15 bases between them. The CDR3 runs 15 residues. This chain's CDR3 is CASSLTPQGRYEQYF. In DNA, the CDR3 is TGTGCCAGCAGCTTGACCCCTCAGGGACGCTACGAGCAGTACTTC.